What follows describes a single T cell receptor beta chain. The target antigen is unknown. The V and J ends lost 0 bases and 0 bases respectively, with 15 bases between them. The CDR3 is 18 amino acids. Germline V lookup: CDR1 ENHRY, CDR2 SYGVKD. Timing groups of about 4 and about 12 weeks for second doses were pooled. These data belong to a study of T cell responses to AZD1222 COVID-19 vaccine. Data came from immunoSEQ multiplex PCR; TCRdb stores just in-frame clones and leaves some out. The data contain around 99,000 clones, 80% to 95% of them singletons. Points from the study as a whole: Across spike, vaccine-associated CD4 TCRs were found, dominant at 160-218 and 743-854. It should be noted that donors were predominantly white British and more often female, and clonal diversity was possibly underestimated. Two AZD1222 administrations were followed by greater Spike-specific TCR breadth and depth.

This TCR came from an adult who received the AZD1222 COVID-19 vaccine. Specimen: peripheral blood, collected 28 days after the second AZD1222 dose. The V gene is TRBV10-3, the J gene TRBJ1-5, with D unclear. The CDR3 nucleotides are TGTGCCATCAGTGAGTCGGTTCAAGGCTCAAATAGCAATCAGCCCCAGCATTTT. It translates to CAISESVQGSNSNQPQHF.